What follows are 25 T cell receptor beta chains derived from one specimen sequenced in a study of shared clonotypes between healthy human individuals. The protocol was immunoSEQ multiplex PCR, while the TCRdb copy is restricted to in-frame clones and leaves out a portion. Altogether some 1,600,000 clones are present, around 98% being singletons, with the ten largest covering 0.4% to 0.45%. The material sequenced was naive CD4+ T cells sorted from blood. The subset denotes: CD45RA+ positively selected. The receptors were gathered from a man aged 25-45 years in good health.

V usage is TRBV18 and J usage is TRBJ2-2, with 9 bases that match TRBD2. Germline loops: CDR1 KGHSH, CDR2 LQKENI. The length of the CDR3 is 16 residues. V was clipped by 6 bases and J by 4 bases; unmatched bases: 9. The CDR3 reads CASSPIAGVLTGELFF. In DNA, the CDR3 is TGTGCCAGCTCCCCTATAGCGGGAGTGCTCACCGGGGAGCTGTTTTTT.

The rearrangement joins TRBV2 to TRBJ2-2; 9 nucleotides align to TRBD1. The V and J ends lost 5 bases and 1 base, in that order; junction bases with no gene match: 5. The CDR3 spans 16 residues. Looked up from germline, CDR1 is SNHLY and CDR2 is FYNNEI. DNA of the CDR3: TGTGCCAGCAGTCCCCGGACAGGGGAGAACACCGGGGAGCTGTTTTTT. This translates into CASSPRTGENTGELFF.

The chain joins TRBV6-5 to TRBJ1-5; TRBD1 is a possible D gene (5 bases). Germline V gives CDR1 MNHEY, CDR2 SVGAGI. V shed 0 bases and J shed 7 bases, with 10 bases lying between them. This CDR3 has 14 amino acids. In nucleotides, the CDR3 is TGTGCCAGCAGTTACTCTGGGAGGGACCAGCCCCAGCATTTT. Translating gives CASSYSGRDQPQHF.

The rearrangement links TRBV25-1 to TRBJ2-5; D call uncertain. The germline CDR1 and CDR2 sequences are MGHDK and SYGVNS. V was shortened by 5 bases and J by 5 bases, with 6 bases between the two germline ends. CDR3 length: 11 residues. The CDR3 nucleotides read TGTGCCAGCAGTATGGCGGAGACCCAGTACTTC. This codes for CASSMAETQYF.

The chain uses TRBV7-2 and TRBJ2-7; tentative D call: TRBD2 (5 bases). Trimming took off 4 bases at V and 3 bases at J, with 13 bases between the two ends. Germline loops: CDR1 SGHTA, CDR2 FQGNSA. The CDR3 has 14 residues. The CDR3 region has the DNA TGTGCCAGCAGCTATAGAGGGAGAGACTACGAGCAGTACTTC. It is translated as CASSYRGRDYEQYF.

J is TRBJ2-5 and V is TRBV5-1, with 7 bases lining up with TRBD1. The CDR3 has 16 residues. From germline, CDR1 is SGHRS and CDR2 YFSETQ. V lost 4 bases, J lost 1 base, and 10 bases stayed unmatched. CDR3 nucleotides: TGCGCCAGCAGCCTCGGGACAGCAACACTCCAAGAGACCCAGTACTTC. It codes for CASSLGTATLQETQYF.

As regards this clone: Other nucleotide sequences from this sample produce the same CDR3. V usage is TRBV6-5 and J usage is TRBJ2-7; 12 bases map to TRBD2. CDR1 is MNHEY and CDR2 is SVGAGI in the germline V gene. This CDR3 region has 16 residues. The junction had 3 bases not matched to a gene; V was cut back by 0 bases and J by 3 bases. This CDR3 is CASSYSRLAGVYEQYF. Written as DNA, the CDR3 is TGTGCCAGCAGTTACTCGAGACTAGCGGGAGTCTACGAGCAGTACTTC.

The V and J genes are TRBV12-5 and TRBJ2-3, with 11 bases fitting TRBD2. The CDR3 has 16 residues. V gave up 1 base and J gave up 3 bases; unmatched junction bases: 3. Looked up from germline, CDR1 is LGHNT and CDR2 is FRNRAP. CDR3: CASGLGLAGNTDTQYF. The CDR3 DNA reads TGTGCTAGTGGTTTGGGACTAGCGGGAAATACAGATACGCAGTATTTT.

The chain couples TRBV27 to TRBJ2-5; no clear D. The CDR3 spans 13 residues. The ends were cut back, 5 bases at V and 3 bases at J, with 10 bases in the middle. The germline V gene encodes CDR1 MNHEY and CDR2 SMNVEV (reference sequence). DNA of the CDR3: TGTGCCAGCAGTGTATACGAAGAAGAGACCCAGTACTTC. It specifies CASSVYEEETQYF.

The rearrangement links TRBV7-6 to TRBJ2-7; the match to TRBD1 covers 8 bases. CDR3 length: 15 residues. Germline V lookup: CDR1 SGHVS, CDR2 FNYEAQ. Losses at the gene ends were 2 bases for V and 0 bases for J; bases not matched to a gene: 3. The CDR3 region is CASSLTGTGSYEQYF. CDR3 nucleotides: TGTGCCAGCAGCTTAACGGGGACAGGCTCCTACGAGCAGTACTTC.

This chain links TRBV5-8 with TRBJ2-7; no firm D call. The CDR3 extends over 13 amino acids. Trimming stripped 2 bases from V and 2 bases from J, with 8 bases between. Germline V lookup: CDR1 SGHTS, CDR2 YDEGEE. The CDR3 sequence is CASSLGSPYEQYF. DNA for the CDR3: TGTGCCAGCAGCTTAGGCTCCCCCTACGAGCAGTACTTC.

This clone was detected only once. The gene calls are TRBV6-1 and TRBJ2-1; either TRBD1 or TRBD2 may supply D (5 bases each). Per germline, CDR1 MNHNS and CDR2 SASEGT. V lost 0 bases, J lost 10 bases, and 10 bases lay in between. The CDR3 loop spans 13 amino acids. CDR3 nucleotide sequence: TGTGCCAGCAGTGAAGCCTTTCGGGGCGAGCAGTTCTTC. This codes for CASSEAFRGEQFF.

This clone is a singleton in its sample. The gene calls are TRBV28 and TRBJ2-1; D ambiguous. V dropped 6 bases and J dropped 9 bases, with 9 bases sitting between them. Germline V gene sequence: CDR1 MDHEN, CDR2 SYDVKM. This CDR3 is 11 amino acids long. Written as DNA, the CDR3 is TGTGCCAGCAGCCGGATTGCTGAGCAGTTCTTC. Translating gives CASSRIAEQFF.

The CDR3 region is CASSPLAGPNEKLFF. The CDR3, as DNA: TGTGCCAGCAGTCCGCTGGCAGGGCCTAATGAAAAACTGTTTTTT. The chain links TRBV7-6 to TRBJ1-4; tentative D call: TRBD1 (5 bases). Germline CDR1 reads SGHVS; CDR2 reads FNYEAQ. This CDR3 comprises 15 residues. The germline V and J ends were trimmed by 6 bases and 3 bases, with 14 bases remaining between them.

The chain has TRBV4-3 and TRBJ1-4; 10 bases fit TRBD1. V lost 4 bases and J lost 8; bases outside the gene matches: 7. CDR1 is LGHNA, CDR2 YSLEER, per germline. The CDR3 extends over 15 amino acids. In nucleotides, the CDR3 is TGCGCCAGCAGCCGCTCCGGGACAGGGGCAGAAAAACTGTTTTTT. This encodes CASSRSGTGAEKLFF.

Remarks on this clone: Other DNA sequences in this specimen translate into the identical CDR3. This rearrangement joins TRBV6-1 to TRBJ1-5; D call uncertain. Trimming took 1 base from V and 4 from J, leaving 5 bases between them. The V gene's germline CDR1 is MNHNS and CDR2 SASEGT. The CDR3 sequence is 13 residues long. This CDR3 is CASSEGVNQPQHF. The CDR3 coding sequence is TGTGCCAGCAGTGAAGGGGTGAATCAGCCCCAGCATTTT.

This rearrangement joins TRBV14 to TRBJ2-5; perhaps D is TRBD1 or TRBD2 (5 bases each). The CDR3 length is 16 residues. The germline V and J ends were trimmed by 0 bases and 5 bases, with 16 bases remaining between them. Germline V CDR1 and CDR2: SGHDN, FVKESK. CDR3 DNA: TGTGCCAGCAGCCAAGACGCCGGGGCGTCAGCGGAGACCCAGTACTTC. Its translation: CASSQDAGASAETQYF.

The chain links TRBV5-1 to TRBJ2-7; 8 nucleotides line up with TRBD2. V gave up 6 bases and J gave up 4 bases; unmatched junction bases: 18. The germline CDR1 and CDR2 sequences are SGHRS and YFSETQ. The CDR3 totals 17 residues. Here the CDR3 reads CASTFGVSGTSVYEQYF. CDR3 nucleotides: TGCGCCAGCACCTTCGGGGTGTCCGGGACTAGTGTGTACGAGCAGTACTTC.

The chain recombines TRBV6-6 with TRBJ1-5; no firm D call. CDR3 size: 14 residues. Trimming removed 5 bases from V and 0 bases from J, with 8 bases in between. Germline V lookup: CDR1 MNHNY, CDR2 SVGAGI (reference sequence). The CDR3 loop is CASSNVGSNQPQHF. CDR3 sequence (DNA): TGTGCCAGCAGTAACGTGGGTAGCAATCAGCCCCAGCATTTT.

This chain connects TRBV7-8 to TRBJ1-2; maybe TRBD1 (6 bases). The CDR3 spans 20 residues. The ends were cut back, 2 bases at V and 1 base at J, with 26 bases in the middle. CDR1 SGHVS and CDR2 FQNEAQ come from the germline V gene. Here the CDR3 DNA reads TGTGCCAGCAGCTTAAGGGGGGGAAGGACACCACTAGGGATTAACTATGGCTACACCTTC. Protein product: CASSLRGGRTPLGINYGYTF.

The chain is built from TRBV14 and TRBJ2-1; TRBD2 is a possible D gene (5 bases). Trimming removed 2 bases at V and 6 bases at J, with 8 bases between. In germline, CDR1 is SGHDN, CDR2 FVKESK. The CDR3 is 13 amino acids. CDR3 amino acids: CASSQLAGNEQFF. Written as DNA, the CDR3 is TGTGCCAGCAGCCAACTAGCAGGCAATGAGCAGTTCTTC. Filled out from reference TRBV14 and TRBJ2-1, the complete variable domain reads EAGVTQFPSHSVIEKGQTVTLRCDPISGHDNLYWYRRVMGKEIKFLLHFVKESKQDESGMPNNRFLAERTGGTYSTLKVQPAELEDSGVYFCASSQLAGNEQFFGPGTRLTVL.

The genes are TRBV7-8 and TRBJ2-5; 8 nucleotides align to TRBD2. With V trimmed by 4 bases and J by 5 bases, 9 bases remained unmatched. Germline V lookup: CDR1 SGHVS, CDR2 FQNEAQ. The CDR3 loop spans 15 amino acids. The DNA of the CDR3 is TGTGCCAGCAGCTCCGCCCGGGGGGGCTGGGAGACCCAGTACTTC. It translates to CASSSARGGWETQYF.

This sequence joins TRBV11-2 and TRBJ1-3, with 7 bases fitting TRBD1. Germline CDR1 SGHAT, CDR2 FQNNGV. V gave up 2 bases and J gave up 0 bases; unmatched junction bases: 7. The CDR3 extends over 17 amino acids. The chain's CDR3 is CASSLIPTGASGNTIYF. Written as DNA, the CDR3 is TGTGCCAGCAGCTTAATTCCCACAGGGGCCTCTGGAAACACCATATATTTT.

This rearrangement joins TRBV11-3 to TRBJ2-2; 12 positions match TRBD2. The V segment lost 0 bases and the J segment 10 bases; nucleotides outside the gene matches: 3. The germline CDR1 and CDR2 sequences are SGHNT and YENEEA. This CDR3 is 15 amino acids long. For the CDR3, the DNA is TGTGCCAGCAGCTTAGAGCCTAGCGGGAGGGTGGAGCTGTTTTTT. This encodes CASSLEPSGRVELFF.

The DNA for the CDR3 is TGTGCCAGCAGTTCGGGGACAGGGACGCCCTTTCAGCCCCAGCATTTT. Protein sequence: CASSSGTGTPFQPQHF. This sequence joins TRBV6-5 and TRBJ1-5; 9 bases agree with TRBD1. The V segment lost 4 bases and the J segment 6 bases; nucleotides outside the gene matches: 10. CDR1 MNHEY and CDR2 SVGAGI come from the germline V gene. This CDR3 contains 16 residues.